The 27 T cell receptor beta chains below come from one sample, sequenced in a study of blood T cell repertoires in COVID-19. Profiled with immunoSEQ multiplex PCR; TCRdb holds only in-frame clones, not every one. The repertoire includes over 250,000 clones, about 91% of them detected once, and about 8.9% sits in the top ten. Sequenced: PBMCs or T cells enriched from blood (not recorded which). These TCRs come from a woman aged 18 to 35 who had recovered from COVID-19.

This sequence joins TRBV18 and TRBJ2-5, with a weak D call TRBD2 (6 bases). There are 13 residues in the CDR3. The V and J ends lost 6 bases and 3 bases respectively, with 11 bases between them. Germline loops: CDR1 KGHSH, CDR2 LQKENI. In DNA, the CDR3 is TGTGCCAGCTCTAGGGACTTTAAAGAGACCCAGTACTTC. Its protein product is CASSRDFKETQYF.

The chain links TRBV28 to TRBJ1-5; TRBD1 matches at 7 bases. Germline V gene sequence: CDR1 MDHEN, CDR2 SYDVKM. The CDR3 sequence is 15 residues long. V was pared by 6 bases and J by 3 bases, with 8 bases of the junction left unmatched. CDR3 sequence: CASSLGGQTNQPQHF. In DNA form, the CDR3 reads TGTGCCAGCAGCCTGGGGGGACAGACCAATCAGCCCCAGCATTTT.

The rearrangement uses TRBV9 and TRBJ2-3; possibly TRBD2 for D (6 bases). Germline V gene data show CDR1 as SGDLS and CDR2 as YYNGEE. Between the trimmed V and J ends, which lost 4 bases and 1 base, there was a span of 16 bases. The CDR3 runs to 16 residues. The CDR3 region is CASSPAWGVGTDTQYF. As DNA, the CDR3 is TGTGCCAGCAGCCCAGCGTGGGGGGTGGGCACAGATACGCAGTATTTT.

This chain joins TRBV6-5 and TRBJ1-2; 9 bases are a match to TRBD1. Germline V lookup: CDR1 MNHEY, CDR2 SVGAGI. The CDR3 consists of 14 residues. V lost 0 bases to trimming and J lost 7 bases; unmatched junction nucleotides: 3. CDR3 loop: CASSYSVTGGGYTF. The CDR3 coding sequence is TGTGCCAGCAGTTACTCGGTGACAGGGGGTGGCTACACCTTC.

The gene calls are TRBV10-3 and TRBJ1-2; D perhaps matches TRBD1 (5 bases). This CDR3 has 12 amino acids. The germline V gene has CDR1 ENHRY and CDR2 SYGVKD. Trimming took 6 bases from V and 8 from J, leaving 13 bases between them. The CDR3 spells CAISGDSQGYTF. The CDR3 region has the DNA TGTGCCATCAGCGGAGACAGTCAAGGCTACACCTTC.

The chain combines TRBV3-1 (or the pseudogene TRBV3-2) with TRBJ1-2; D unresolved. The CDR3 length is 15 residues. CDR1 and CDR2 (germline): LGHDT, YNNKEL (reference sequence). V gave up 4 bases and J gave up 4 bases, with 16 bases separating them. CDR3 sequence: CASSLGQRNIYGYTF. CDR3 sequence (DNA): TGTGCCAGCAGCCTGGGTCAGAGGAATATCTATGGCTACACCTTC.

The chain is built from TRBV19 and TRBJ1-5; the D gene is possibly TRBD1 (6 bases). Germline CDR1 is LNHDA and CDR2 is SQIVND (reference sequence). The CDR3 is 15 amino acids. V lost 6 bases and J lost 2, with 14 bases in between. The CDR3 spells CASRRTEGGNQPQHF. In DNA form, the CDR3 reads TGTGCCAGTAGAAGGACAGAGGGGGGCAATCAGCCCCAGCATTTT.

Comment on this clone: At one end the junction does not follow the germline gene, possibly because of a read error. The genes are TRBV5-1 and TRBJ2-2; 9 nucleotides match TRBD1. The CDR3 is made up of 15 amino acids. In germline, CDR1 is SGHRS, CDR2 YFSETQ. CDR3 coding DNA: TGCGCCAGCAGACCCGGGACAGGGAACGCCGGGGAGCTGTTTTTT. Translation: CASRPGTGNAGELFF.

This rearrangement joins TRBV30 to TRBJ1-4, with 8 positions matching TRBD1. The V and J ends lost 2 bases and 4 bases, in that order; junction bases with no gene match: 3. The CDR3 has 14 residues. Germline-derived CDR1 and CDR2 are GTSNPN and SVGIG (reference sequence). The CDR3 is CAWSLDRDNEKLFF. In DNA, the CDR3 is TGTGCCTGGAGTCTGGACAGGGATAATGAAAAACTGTTTTTT.

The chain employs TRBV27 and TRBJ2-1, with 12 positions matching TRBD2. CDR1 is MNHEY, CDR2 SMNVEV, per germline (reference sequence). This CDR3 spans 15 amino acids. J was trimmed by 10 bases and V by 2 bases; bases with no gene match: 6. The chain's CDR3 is CASSLLTSGSKEQFF. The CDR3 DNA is TGTGCCAGCAGTTTACTGACTAGCGGGAGTAAGGAGCAGTTCTTC.

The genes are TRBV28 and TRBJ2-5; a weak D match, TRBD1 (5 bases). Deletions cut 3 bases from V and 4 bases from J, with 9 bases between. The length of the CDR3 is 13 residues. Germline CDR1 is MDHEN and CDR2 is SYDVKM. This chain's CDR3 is CASSFSTAETQYF. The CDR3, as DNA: TGTGCCAGCAGTTTCTCGACAGCAGAGACCCAGTACTTC.

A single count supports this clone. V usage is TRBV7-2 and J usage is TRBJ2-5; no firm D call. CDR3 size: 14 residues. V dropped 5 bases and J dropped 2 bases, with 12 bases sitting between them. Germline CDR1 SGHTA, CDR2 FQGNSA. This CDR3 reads CASSPKVRQETQYF. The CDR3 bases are TGTGCCAGCAGCCCGAAAGTGAGGCAAGAGACCCAGTACTTC.

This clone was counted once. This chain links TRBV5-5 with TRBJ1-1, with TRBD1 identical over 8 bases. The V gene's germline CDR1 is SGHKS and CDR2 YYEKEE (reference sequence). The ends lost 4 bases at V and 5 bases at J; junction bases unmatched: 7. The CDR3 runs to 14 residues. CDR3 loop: CASSPDRGRTEAFF. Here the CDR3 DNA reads TGTGCCAGCAGCCCTGACAGGGGTAGAACTGAAGCTTTCTTT.

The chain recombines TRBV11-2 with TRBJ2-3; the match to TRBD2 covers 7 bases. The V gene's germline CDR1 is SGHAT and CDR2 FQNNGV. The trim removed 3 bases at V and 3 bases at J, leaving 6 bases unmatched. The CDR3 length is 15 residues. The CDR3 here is CASSFRGRGTDTQYF. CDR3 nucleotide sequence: TGTGCCAGCAGCTTTCGTGGGAGGGGAACAGATACGCAGTATTTT. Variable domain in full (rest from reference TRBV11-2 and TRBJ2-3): EAGVAQSPRYKIIEKRQSVAFWCNPISGHATLYWYQQILGQGPKLLIQFQNNGVVDDSQLPKDRFSAERLKGVDSTLKIQPAKLEDSAVYLCASSFRGRGTDTQYFGPGTRLTVL.

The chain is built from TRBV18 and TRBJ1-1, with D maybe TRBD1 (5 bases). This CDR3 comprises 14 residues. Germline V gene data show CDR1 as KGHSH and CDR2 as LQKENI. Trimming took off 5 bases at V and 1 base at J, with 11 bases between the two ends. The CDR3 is CASSTNQGNTEAFF. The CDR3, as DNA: TGTGCCAGCTCAACAAATCAGGGGAACACTGAAGCTTTCTTT.

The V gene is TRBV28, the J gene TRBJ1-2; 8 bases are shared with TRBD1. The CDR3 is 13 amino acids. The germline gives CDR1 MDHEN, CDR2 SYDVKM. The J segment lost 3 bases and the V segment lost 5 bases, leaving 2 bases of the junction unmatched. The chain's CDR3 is CASSVTGDYGYTF. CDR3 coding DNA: TGTGCCAGCAGTGTGACAGGGGACTATGGCTACACCTTC.

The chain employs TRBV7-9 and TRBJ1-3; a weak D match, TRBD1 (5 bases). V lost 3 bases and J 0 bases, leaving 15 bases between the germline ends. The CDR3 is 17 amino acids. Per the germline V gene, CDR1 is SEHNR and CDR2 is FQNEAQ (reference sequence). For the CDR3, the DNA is TGTGCCAGCAGCTTTTCTATGGGGCGCCCCTCTGGAAACACCATATATTTT. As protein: CASSFSMGRPSGNTIYF.

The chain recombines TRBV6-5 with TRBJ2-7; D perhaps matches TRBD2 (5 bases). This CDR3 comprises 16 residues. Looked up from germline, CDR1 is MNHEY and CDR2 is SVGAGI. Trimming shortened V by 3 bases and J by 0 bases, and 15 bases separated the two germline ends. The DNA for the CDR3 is TGTGCCAGCAGTTATCTAGGAGGCACAAGCTCCTACGAGCAGTACTTC. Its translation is CASSYLGGTSSYEQYF.

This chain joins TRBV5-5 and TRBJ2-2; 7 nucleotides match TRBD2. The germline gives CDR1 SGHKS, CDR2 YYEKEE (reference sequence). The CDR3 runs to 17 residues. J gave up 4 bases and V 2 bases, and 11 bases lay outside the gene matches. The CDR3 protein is CASSLNPTSLGTGELFF. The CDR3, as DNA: TGTGCCAGCAGCTTAAACCCGACTAGCTTGGGCACCGGGGAGCTGTTTTTT.

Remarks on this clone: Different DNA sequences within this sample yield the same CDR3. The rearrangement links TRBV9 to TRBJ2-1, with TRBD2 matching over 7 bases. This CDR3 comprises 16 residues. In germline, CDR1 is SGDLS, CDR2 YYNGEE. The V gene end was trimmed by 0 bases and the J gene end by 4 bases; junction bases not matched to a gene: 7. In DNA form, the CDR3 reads TGTGCCAGCAGCGTAGTGGGCGGGAGAGGGTACAATGAGCAGTTCTTC. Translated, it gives CASSVVGGRGYNEQFF. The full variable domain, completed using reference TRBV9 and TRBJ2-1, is DSGVTQTPKHLITATGQRVTLRCSPRSGDLSVYWYQQSLDQGLQFLIQYYNGEERAKGNILERFSAQQFPDLHSELNLSSLELGDSALYFCASSVVGGRGYNEQFFGPGTRLTVL.

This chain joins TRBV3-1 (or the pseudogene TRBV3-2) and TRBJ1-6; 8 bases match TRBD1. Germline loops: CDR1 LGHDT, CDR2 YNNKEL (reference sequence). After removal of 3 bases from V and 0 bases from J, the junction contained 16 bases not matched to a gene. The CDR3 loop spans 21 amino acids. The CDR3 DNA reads TGTGCCAGCAGCCAGGACAGGGACGCCGCCGAGGTCGGCTCCTATAATTCACCCCTCCACTTT. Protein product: CASSQDRDAAEVGSYNSPLHF.

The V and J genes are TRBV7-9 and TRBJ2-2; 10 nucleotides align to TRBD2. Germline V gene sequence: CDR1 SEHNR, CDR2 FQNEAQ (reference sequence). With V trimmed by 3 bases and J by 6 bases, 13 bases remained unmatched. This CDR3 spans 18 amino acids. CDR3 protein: CASSFGRSSGSDSGELFF. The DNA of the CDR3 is TGTGCCAGCAGCTTCGGCCGATCTAGCGGGAGTGATTCCGGGGAGCTGTTTTTT. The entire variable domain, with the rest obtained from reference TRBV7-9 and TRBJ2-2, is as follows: DTGVSQNPRHKITKRGQNVTFRCDPISEHNRLYWYRQTLGQGPEFLTYFQNEAQLEKSRLLSDRFSAERPKGSFSTLEIQRTEQGDSAMYLCASSFGRSSGSDSGELFFGEGSRLTVL.

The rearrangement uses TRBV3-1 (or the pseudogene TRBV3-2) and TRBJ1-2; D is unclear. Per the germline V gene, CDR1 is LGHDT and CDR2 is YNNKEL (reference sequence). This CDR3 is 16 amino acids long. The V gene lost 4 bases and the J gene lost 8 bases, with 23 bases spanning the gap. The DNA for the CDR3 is TGTGCCAGCAGCCTCACGGACGTCGTAGAGGGTCAAGGCTACACCTTC. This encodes CASSLTDVVEGQGYTF.

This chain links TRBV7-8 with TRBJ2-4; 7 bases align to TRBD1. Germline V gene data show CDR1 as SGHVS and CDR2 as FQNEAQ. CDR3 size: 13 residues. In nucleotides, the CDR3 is TGTGCAACCGGGAACCGGGAAGGGGGCAGTTGTTACTTC. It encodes CATGNREGGSCYF.

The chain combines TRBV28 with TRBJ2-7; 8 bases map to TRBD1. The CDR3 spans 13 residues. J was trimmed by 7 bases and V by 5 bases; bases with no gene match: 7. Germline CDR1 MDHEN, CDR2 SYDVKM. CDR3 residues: CASSTLTGVEQYF. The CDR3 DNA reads TGTGCCAGCAGTACCCTGACAGGGGTTGAGCAGTACTTC.

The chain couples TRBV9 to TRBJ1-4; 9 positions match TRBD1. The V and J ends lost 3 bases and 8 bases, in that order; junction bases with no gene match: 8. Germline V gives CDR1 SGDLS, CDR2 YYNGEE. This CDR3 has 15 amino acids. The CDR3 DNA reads TGTGCCAGCAGCGGCCCGGGACAGGGCATAGAAAAACTGTTTTTT. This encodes CASSGPGQGIEKLFF.

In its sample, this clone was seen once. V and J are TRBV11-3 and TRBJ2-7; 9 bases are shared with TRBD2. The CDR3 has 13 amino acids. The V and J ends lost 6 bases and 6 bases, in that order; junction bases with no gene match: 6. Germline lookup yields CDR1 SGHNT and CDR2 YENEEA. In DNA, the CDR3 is TGTGCCAGCAGTTATAGCGGGAGAAGCGAGCAGTACTTC. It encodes CASSYSGRSEQYF.